The subject of this entry is one T cell receptor (beta chain). Methods used by the authors: Estimation of nucleated cell counts relied on the amplification of reference gene primers. Clones were sequenced by immunoSEQ multiplex PCR, and TCRdb holds only the in-frame ones, with some missing. The V and J calls and clone size come from that table; D and trimming were worked out from the DNA. The data contain 130,000 to 150,000 clones, 87% of them singletons. This specimen belongs to a study of blood T cell repertoires in COVID-19. Study information: Acute and convalescent COVID-19 samples came from the United States, Italy and Spain. Sample material is recorded as cDNA or gDNA derived from T cells, B-cell-depleted T cells, or PBMCs.

The germline V gene has CDR1 SQVTM and CDR2 ANQGSEA. The V and J ends lost 6 bases and 5 bases respectively, with 16 bases between them. This CDR3 contains 13 residues. This receptor was obtained from a woman between 40 and 55 years old with acute or convalescent COVID-19. The chain uses TRBV29-1 and TRBJ2-5; weak D call: TRBD2 (6 bases). The source material was peripheral blood. The CDR3 DNA sequence: TGCAGCGTCGATGGACCGAGCGGGGAGACCCAGTACTTC. Translated: CSVDGPSGETQYF.